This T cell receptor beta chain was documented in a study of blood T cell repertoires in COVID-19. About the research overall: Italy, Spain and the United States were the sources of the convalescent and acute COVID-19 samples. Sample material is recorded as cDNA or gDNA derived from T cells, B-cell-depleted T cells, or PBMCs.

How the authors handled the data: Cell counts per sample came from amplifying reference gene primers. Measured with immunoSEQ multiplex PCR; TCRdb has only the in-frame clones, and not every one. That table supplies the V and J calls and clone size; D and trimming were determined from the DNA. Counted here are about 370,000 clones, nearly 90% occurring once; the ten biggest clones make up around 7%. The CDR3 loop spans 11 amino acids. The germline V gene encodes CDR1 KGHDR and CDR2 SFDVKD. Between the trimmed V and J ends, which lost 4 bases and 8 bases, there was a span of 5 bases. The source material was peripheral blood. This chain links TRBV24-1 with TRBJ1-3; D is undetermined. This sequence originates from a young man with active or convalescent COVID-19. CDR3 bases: TGTGCCACCAGTGACCGAGACACCATATATTTT. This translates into CATSDRDTIYF.